The 4 T cell receptor beta chains listed next were all sequenced from one sample in a study of identifying expanded T cells in peripheral blood. Produced via immunoSEQ multiplex PCR; TCRdb's table is partial and in-frame only. This table has some 130,000 clones, around nine tenths appearing once. Specimen: blood. These receptors all come from a person aged 18 to 75 in good health.

The V call is TRBV19, the J call TRBJ1-2; 7 bases match TRBD1. The CDR3 is 15 residues long. Germline CDR1 reads LNHDA; CDR2 reads SQIVND (reference sequence). V lost 4 bases, J lost 0 bases, and 5 bases stayed unmatched. In DNA, the CDR3 is TGTGCCAGTAGTACATGGACAGGACCTAACTATGGCTACACCTTC. It encodes CASSTWTGPNYGYTF.

The chain recombines TRBV4-2 with TRBJ2-7; 10 bases match TRBD2. The CDR3 totals 16 residues. Looked up from germline, CDR1 is LGHNA and CDR2 is YNFKEQ. Trimming at V came to 0 bases and at J to 2 bases, leaving 4 bases not matched to a gene. The CDR3 reads CASSQEPTSGTYEQYF. CDR3 in DNA: TGTGCCAGCAGCCAAGAGCCTACTAGCGGGACCTACGAGCAGTACTTC.

The chain has TRBV10-3 and TRBJ2-7, with TRBD2 identical over 11 bases. Looked up from germline, CDR1 is ENHRY and CDR2 is SYGVKD. V lost 0 bases, J lost 7 bases, and 11 bases stayed unmatched. The CDR3 length is 17 residues. CDR3 protein: CAISESSGRAGGREQYF. As DNA, the CDR3 is TGTGCCATCAGTGAGTCTAGCGGGAGGGCCGGGGGTAGAGAGCAGTACTTC.

The gene calls are TRBV7-6 and TRBJ2-5; TRBD1 is a possible D gene (6 bases). The CDR3 sequence is 15 residues long. The germline V gene has CDR1 SGHVS and CDR2 FNYEAQ. Deletions cut 2 bases from V and 5 bases from J, with 15 bases between. Here the CDR3 reads CASSLSTGFRETQYF. The CDR3 region has the DNA TGTGCCAGCAGCTTATCTACAGGGTTTCGGGAGACCCAGTACTTC.